This T cell receptor beta chain was observed in a study of early T cells in non-severe SARS-CoV-2 infection. This CDR3 region has 14 residues. The germline V and J ends were trimmed by 2 bases and 2 bases, with 8 bases remaining between them. Germline CDR1 and CDR2: SGHAT and FQNNGV. In this sample, this clonotype turned up many times. Individually, cDNA molecules had unique molecular identifiers attached to them. TCRdb fed the 5' RACE reads into MiXCR, producing one record per CDR3 protein. The sample lists 30,000 to 40,000 distinct CDR3 sequences, 5.8% seen once, with less than 8.5% in the top ten. This receptor was obtained from an adult who was a healthcare worker with PCR-confirmed SARS-CoV-2 infection or an uninfected control (not recorded which). Material for sequencing was whole blood. V usage is TRBV11-2 and J usage is TRBJ2-3, with D maybe TRBD1 (6 bases). The CDR3 loop is CASSLTGITDTQYF. DNA of the CDR3: TGTGCCAGCAGCTTAACAGGGATCACAGATACGCAGTATTTT.